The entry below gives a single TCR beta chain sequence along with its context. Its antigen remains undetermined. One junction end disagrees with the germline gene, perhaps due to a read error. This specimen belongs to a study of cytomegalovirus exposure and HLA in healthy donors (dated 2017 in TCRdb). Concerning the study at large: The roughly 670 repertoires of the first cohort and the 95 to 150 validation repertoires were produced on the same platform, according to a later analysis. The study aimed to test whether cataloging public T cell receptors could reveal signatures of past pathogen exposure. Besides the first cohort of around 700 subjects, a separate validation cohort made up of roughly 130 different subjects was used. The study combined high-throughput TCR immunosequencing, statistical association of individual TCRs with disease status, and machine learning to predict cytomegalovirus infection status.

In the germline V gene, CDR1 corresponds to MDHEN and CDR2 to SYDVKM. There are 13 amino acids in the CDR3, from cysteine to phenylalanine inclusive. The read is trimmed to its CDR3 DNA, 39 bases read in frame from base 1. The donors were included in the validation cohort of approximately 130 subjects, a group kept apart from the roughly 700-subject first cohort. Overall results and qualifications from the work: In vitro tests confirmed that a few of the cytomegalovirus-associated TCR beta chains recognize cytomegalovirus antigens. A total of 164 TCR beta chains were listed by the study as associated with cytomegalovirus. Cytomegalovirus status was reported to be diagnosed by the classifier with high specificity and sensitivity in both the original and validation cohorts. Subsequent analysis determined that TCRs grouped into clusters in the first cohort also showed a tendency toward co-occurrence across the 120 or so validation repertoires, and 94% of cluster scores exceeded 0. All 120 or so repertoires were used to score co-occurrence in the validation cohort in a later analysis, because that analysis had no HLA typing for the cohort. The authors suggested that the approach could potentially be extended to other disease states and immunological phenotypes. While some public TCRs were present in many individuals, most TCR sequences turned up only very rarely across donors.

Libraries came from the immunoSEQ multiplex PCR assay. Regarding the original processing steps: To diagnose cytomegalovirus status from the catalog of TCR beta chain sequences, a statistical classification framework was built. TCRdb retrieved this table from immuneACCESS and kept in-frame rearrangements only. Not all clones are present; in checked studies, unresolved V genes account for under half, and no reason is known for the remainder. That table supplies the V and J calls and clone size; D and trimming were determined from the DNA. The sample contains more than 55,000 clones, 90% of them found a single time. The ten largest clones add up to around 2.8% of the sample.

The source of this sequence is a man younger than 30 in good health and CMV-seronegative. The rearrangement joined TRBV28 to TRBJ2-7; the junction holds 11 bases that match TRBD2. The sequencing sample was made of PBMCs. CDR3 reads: CASSLTSGSVGNF. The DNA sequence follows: TGTGCCAGCAGTTTAACTAGCGGGAGTGTCGGGAACTTC.